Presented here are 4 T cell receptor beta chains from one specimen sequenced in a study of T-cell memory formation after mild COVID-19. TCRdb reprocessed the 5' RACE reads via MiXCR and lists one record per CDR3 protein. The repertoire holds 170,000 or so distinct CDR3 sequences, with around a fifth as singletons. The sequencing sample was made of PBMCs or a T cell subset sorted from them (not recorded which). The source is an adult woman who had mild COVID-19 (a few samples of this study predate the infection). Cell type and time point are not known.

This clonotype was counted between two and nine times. CDR3 nucleotides: TGTGCCAGCAGTCAGGGGCTATACAATGAGCAGTTCTTC. Protein: CASSQGLYNEQFF. The chain recombines TRBV7-6 with TRBJ2-1; possible D gene TRBD1, 6 bases. Germline V gives CDR1 SGHVS, CDR2 FNYEAQ. V gave up 6 bases and J gave up 4 bases, with 10 bases separating them. The CDR3 totals 13 residues.

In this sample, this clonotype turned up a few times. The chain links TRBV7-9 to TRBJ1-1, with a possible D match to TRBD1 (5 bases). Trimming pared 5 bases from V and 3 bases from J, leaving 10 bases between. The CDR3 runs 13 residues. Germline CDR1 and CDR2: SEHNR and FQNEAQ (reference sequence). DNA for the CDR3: TGTGCCAGCAGCCAGACGGGGCACACTGAAGCTTTCTTT. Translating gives CASSQTGHTEAFF.

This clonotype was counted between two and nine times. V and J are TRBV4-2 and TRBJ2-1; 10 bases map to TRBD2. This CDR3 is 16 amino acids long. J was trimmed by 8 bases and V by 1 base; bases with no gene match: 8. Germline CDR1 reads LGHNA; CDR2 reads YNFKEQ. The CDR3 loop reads CASSQVESGGDDEQFF. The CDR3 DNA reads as TGTGCCAGCAGCCAAGTTGAAAGCGGGGGGGACGATGAGCAGTTCTTC.

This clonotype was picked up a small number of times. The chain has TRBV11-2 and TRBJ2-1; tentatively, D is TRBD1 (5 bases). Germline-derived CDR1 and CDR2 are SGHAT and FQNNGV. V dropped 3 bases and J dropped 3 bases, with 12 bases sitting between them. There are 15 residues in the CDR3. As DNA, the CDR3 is TGTGCCAGCAGCTTGGTCCTCGACAGCTACAATGAGCAGTTCTTC. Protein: CASSLVLDSYNEQFF.